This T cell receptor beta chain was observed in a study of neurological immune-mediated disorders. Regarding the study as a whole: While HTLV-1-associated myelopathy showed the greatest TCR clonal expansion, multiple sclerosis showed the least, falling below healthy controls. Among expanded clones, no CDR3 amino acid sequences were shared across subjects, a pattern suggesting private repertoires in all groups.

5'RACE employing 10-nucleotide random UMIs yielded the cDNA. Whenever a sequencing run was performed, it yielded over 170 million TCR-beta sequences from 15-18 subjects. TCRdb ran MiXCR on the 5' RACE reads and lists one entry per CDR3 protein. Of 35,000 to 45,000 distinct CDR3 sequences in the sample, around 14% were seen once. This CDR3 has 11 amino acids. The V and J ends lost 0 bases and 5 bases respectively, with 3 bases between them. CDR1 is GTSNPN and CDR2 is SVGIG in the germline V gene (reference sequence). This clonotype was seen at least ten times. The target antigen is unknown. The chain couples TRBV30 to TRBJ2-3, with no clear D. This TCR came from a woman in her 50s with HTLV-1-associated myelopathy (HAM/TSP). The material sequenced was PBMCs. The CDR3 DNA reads TGTGCCTGGAGTGTACAAGATACGCAGTATTTT. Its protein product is CAWSVQDTQYF. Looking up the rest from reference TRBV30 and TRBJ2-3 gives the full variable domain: SQTIHQWPATLVQPVGSPLSLECTVEGTSNPNLYWYRQAAGRGLQLLFYSVGIGQISSEVPQNLSASRPQDRQFILSSKKLLLSDSGFYLCAWSVQDTQYFGPGTRLTVL.